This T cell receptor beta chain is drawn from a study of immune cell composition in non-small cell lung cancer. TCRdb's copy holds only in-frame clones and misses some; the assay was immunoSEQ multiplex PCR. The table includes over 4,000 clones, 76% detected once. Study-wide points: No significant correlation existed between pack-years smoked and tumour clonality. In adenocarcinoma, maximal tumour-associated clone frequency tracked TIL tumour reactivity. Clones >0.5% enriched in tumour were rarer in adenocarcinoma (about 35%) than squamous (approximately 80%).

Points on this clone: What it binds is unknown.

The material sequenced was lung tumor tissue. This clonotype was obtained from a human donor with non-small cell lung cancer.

CDR3 loop: CASSQEKEVPTDTQYF. The CDR3 DNA sequence: TGCGCCAGCAGCCAAGAAAAGGAGGTCCCCACAGATACGCAGTATTTT. V and J are TRBV4-1 and TRBJ2-3; perhaps TRBD2 as D (5 bases). The CDR3 runs to 16 residues. V was clipped by 0 bases and J by 2 bases, with 12 bases between them. Germline V gives CDR1 MGHRA, CDR2 YSYEKL.